This T cell receptor (beta chain) was obtained from a study of healthy donors' naive CD4 and CD8 T cells. Study-wide results and limits: Positive CDR3 charge linked to CD4+ cells, negative to CD8+ cells.

Of note for this clonotype: The antigen remains unidentified.

The germline CDR1 and CDR2 sequences are GTSNPN and SVGIG (reference sequence). The CDR3 is 14 amino acids. The trim removed 4 bases at V and 7 bases at J, leaving 10 bases unmatched. A linear amplification protocol produced the TCR libraries from 500 ng of total RNA. TCRdb processed the reads anew with MiXCR; each CDR3 protein has one entry. The profile covers 150,000 to 200,000 distinct CDR3 sequences, with about 74% appearing a single time and roughly 2.3% taken by the ten largest. This clonotype was sampled from a pool of human donors in good health; the sample pools cells from several healthy donors. This sequence joins TRBV30 and TRBJ2-1; 7 bases line up with TRBD2. Sequencing was carried out using naive CD4+ and CD8+ T cells sorted from blood, pooled from several donors. The CDR3: CAWKVGREGNEQFF. DNA for the CDR3: TGTGCCTGGAAGGTAGGAAGGGAGGGGAATGAGCAGTTCTTC.